This record covers a single T cell receptor (beta chain). This entry is derived from a study of monozygotic twins with inflammatory bowel disease. CDR1 DFQATT and CDR2 SNEGSKA come from the germline V gene (reference sequence). The CDR3 totals 14 residues. TCRdb re-called the 5' RACE reads; every CDR3 protein appears as one record, without DNA. Here the sample table reports approximately 420,000 distinct CDR3 sequences. The draw for each donor consisted of a single 2.5 ml blood sample. This receptor was taken from a human donor with ulcerative colitis or Crohn's disease, or a healthy co-twin of an affected twin (not recorded which). Input material: blood. The chain has TRBV20-1 and TRBJ1-1; as DNA is missing, the TRBD1 call by TCRdb cannot be tested. CDR3 loop: CSAREKQVNTEAFF.